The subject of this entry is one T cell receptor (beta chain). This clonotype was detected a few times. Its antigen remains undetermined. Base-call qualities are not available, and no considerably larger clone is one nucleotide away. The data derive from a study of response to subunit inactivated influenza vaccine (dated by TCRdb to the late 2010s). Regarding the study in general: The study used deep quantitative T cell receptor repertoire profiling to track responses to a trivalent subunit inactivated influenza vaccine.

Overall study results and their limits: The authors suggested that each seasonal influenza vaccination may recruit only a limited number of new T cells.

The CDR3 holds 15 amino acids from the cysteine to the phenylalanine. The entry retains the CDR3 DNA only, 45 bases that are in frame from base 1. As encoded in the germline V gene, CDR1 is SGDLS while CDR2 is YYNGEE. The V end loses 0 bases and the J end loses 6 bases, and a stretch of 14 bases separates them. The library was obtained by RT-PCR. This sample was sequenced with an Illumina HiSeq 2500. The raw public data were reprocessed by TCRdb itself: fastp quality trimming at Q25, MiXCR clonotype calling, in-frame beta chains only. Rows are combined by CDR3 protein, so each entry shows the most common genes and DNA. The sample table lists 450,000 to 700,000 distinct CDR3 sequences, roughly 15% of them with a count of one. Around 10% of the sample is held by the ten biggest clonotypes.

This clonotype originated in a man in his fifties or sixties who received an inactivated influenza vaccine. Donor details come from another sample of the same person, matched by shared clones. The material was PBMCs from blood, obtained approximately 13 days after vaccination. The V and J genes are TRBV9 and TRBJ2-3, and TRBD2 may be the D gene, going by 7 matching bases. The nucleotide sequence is TGTGCCAGCAGCGTAGAAGGGGGGGTTTTGGATACGCAGTATTTT. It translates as CASSVEGGVLDTQYF.